This section outlines one TCR beta chain sequence together with its context. In the original processing: It was from reference gene primer amplification that nucleated cell counts were estimated. Clones were read by immunoSEQ multiplex PCR, and TCRdb kept only the in-frame ones, dropping some. V and J calls and clone size are those listed in that table; D and trimming were worked out from the DNA. Of around 170,000 clones listed, around 88% are singletons. The source of the sample is a study of blood T cell repertoires in COVID-19. Study summary: Samples of COVID-19 (acute and convalescent) were obtained from the United States, Italy and Spain. In each case, the material was cDNA or gDNA derived from T cells, B-cell-depleted T cells, or PBMCs.

This TCR was recovered from a woman aged 25 to 39 with acute or convalescent COVID-19. Sequencing used peripheral blood.

CDR3 DNA sequence: TGTGCCTGGAGTAGAGCTAGCTACCACGAGCAGTACTTC. Protein: CAWSRASYHEQYF. The chain recombines TRBV30 with TRBJ2-7, with D possibly matching TRBD2 (5 bases). This CDR3 contains 13 residues. Germline V lookup: CDR1 GTSNPN, CDR2 SVGIG (reference sequence). V lost 2 bases to trimming and J lost 5 bases, with 13 bases between them.